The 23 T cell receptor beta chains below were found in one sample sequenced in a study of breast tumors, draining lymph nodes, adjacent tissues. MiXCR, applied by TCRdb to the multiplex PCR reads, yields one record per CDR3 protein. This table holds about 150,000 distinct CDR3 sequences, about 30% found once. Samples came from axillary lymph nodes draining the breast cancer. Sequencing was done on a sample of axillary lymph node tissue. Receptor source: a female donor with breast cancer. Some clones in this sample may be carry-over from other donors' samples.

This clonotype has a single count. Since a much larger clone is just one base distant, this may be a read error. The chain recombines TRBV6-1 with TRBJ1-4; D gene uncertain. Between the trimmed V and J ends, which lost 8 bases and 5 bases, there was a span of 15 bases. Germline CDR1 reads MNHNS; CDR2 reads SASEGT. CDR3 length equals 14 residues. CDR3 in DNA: TGTGCCAGCGAACAAGGCAGCGAGAATGAAAAACTGTTTTTT. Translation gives CASEQGSENEKLFF.

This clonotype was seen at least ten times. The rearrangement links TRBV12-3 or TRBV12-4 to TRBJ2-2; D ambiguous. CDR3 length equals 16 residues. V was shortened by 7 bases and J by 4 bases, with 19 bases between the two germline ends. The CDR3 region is CASTTSMTYGTGELFF. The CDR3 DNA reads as TGTGCCAGCACTACGTCGATGACTTACGGCACCGGGGAGCTGTTTTTT.

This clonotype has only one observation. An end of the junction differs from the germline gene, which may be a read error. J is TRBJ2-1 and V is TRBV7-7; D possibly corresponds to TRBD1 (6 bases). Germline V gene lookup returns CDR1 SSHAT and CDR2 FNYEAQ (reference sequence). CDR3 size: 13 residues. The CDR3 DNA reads TGTGCTAGCAGCTTAGGGACAAGGAATGAGCAGTTCTTC. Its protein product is CASSLGTRNEQFF.

The CDR3 region is CASSSVDRGASYEQYV. The CDR3, as DNA: TGTGCCAGCAGTTCGGTGGATCGGGGTGCATCCTACGAGCAGTACGTC. V usage is TRBV2 and J usage is TRBJ2-7; TRBD2 is a possible D gene (5 bases). This CDR3 contains 16 residues. Germline V lookup: CDR1 SNHLY, CDR2 FYNNEI. The V end was cut by 5 bases, the J end by 1 base, with 18 bases between.

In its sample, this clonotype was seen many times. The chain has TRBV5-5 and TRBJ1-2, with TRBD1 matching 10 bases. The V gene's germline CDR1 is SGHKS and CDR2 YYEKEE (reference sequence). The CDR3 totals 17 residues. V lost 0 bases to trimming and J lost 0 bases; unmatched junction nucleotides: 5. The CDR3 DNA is TGTGCCAGCAGCTTGGGAGGAGGACAGGGGGCTAACTATGGCTACACCTTC. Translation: CASSLGGGQGANYGYTF.

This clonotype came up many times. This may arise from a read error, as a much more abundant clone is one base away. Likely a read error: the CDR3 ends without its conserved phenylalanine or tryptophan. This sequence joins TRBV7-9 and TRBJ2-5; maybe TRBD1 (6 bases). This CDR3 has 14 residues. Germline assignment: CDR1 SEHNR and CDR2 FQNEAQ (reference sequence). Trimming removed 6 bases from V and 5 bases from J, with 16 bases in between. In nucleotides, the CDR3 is TGTGCCAGCAGGAGGTCTGGGGGCGAGGAGACCCAGTACCTC. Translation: CASRRSGGEETQYL.

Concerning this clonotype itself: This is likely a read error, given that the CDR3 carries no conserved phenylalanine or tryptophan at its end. CDR3 protein: CATGDNSADTQYL. DNA for the CDR3: TGTGCCACCGGGGACAATTCGGCAGACACGCAGTATCTT. This chain uses TRBV24-1 with TRBJ2-3, with D perhaps matching TRBD1 (6 bases). This CDR3 has 13 amino acids. Germline lookup yields CDR1 KGHDR and CDR2 SFDVKD.

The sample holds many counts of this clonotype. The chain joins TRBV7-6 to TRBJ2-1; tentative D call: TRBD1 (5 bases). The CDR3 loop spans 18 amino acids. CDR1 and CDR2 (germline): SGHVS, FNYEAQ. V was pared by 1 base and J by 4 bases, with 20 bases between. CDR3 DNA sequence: TGTGCCAGCAGCTTAGTTTTACAGGACCAAGGGTGGTACAATGAGCAGTTCTTC. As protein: CASSLVLQDQGWYNEQFF.

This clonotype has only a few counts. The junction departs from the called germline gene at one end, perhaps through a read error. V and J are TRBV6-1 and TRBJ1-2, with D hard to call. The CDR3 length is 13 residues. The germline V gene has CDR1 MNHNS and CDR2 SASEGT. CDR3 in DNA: TGTGCCAGCAGCAGTGGGAGGGTAGATGGCTACGCCTTC. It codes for CASSSGRVDGYAF.

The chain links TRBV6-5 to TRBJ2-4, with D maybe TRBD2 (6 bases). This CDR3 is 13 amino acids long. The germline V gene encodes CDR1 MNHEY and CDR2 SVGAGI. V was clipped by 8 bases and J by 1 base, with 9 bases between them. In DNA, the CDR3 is TGTGCCAGCCGGGGGTCCGCCAAAAACATTCAGTACTTC. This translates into CASRGSAKNIQYF.

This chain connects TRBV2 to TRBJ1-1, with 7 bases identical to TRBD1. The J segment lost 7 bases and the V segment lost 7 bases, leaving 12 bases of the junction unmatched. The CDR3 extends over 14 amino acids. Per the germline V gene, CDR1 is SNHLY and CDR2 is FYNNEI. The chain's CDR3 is CASTRTGQRVEAFF. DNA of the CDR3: TGTGCCAGCACACGAACGGGACAGCGAGTTGAAGCTTTCTTT.

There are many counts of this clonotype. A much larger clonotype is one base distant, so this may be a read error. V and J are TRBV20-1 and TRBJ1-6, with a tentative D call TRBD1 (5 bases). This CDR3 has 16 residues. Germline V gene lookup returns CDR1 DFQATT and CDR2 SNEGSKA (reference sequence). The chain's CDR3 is CSASRGLRSSNSPLHF. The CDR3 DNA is TGCAGTGCTAGCCGGGGCCTACGCTCCTCTAATTCACCCCTCCACTTT.

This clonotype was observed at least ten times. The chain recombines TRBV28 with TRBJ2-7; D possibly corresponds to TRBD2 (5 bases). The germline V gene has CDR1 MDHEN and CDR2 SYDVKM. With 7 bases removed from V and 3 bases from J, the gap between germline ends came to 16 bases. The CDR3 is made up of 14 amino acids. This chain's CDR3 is CASTLGVEDYEQYF. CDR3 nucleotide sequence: TGTGCCAGCACCCTGGGAGTGGAAGACTACGAGCAGTACTTC. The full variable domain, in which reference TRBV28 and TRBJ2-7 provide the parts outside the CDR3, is DVKVTQSSRYLVKRTGEKVFLECVQDMDHENMFWYRQDPGLGLRLIYFSYDVKMKEKGDIPEGYSVSREKKERFSLILESASTNQTSMYLCASTLGVEDYEQYFGPGTRLTVT.

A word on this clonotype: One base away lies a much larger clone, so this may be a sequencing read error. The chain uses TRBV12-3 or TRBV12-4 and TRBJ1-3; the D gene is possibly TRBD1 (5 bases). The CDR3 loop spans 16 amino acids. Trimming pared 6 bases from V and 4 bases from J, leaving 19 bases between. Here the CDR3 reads CASRYSTEGRGNTIYF. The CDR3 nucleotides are TGTGCCAGCAGATACTCGACAGAGGGCAGGGGAAACACCATATATTTT.

The CDR3 is CASSVRVDSGYTF. The CDR3 nucleotides are TGTGCCAGCAGCGTCAGGGTTGACTCAGGCTACACCTTC. The V gene is TRBV11-3, the J gene TRBJ1-2; D might be TRBD1 (5 bases). The CDR3 loop spans 13 amino acids. Trimming shortened V by 5 bases and J by 8 bases, and 15 bases separated the two germline ends. In germline, CDR1 is SGHNT, CDR2 YENEEA.

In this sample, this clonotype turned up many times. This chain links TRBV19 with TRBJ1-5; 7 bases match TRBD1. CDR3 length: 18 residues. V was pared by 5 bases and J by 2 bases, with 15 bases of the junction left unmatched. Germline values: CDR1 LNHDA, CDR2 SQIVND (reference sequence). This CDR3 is CASSGSRDSSNRNQPQHF. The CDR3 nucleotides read TGTGCCAGTAGTGGATCCCGGGACAGCTCGAACCGCAATCAGCCCCAGCATTTT. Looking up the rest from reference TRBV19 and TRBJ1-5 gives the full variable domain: DGGITQSPKYLFRKEGQNVTLSCEQNLNHDAMYWYRQDPGQGLRLIYYSQIVNDFQKGDIAEGYSVSREKKESFPLTVTSAQKNPTAFYLCASSGSRDSSNRNQPQHFGDGTRLSIL.

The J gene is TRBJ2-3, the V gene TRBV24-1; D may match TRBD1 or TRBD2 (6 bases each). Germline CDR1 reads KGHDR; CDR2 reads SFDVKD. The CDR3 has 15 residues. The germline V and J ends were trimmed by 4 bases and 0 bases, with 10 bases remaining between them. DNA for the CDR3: TGTGCCACCAGTGAATCGGGGGCTAGCACAGATACGCAGTATTTT. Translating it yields CATSESGASTDTQYF.

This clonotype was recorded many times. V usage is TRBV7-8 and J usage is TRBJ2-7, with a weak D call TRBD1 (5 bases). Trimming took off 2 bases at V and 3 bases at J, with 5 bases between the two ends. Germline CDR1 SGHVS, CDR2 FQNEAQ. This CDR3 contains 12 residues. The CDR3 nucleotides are TGTGCCAGCAGCTTACAGGGCTACGAGCAGTACTTC. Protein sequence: CASSLQGYEQYF.

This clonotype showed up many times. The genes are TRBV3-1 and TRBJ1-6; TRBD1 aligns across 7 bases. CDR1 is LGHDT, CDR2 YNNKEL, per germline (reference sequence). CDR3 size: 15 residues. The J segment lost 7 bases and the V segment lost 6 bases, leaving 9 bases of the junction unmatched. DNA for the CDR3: TGTGCCAGCAGGAAAACGGGACAGTACAATTCACCCCTCCACTTT. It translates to CASRKTGQYNSPLHF.

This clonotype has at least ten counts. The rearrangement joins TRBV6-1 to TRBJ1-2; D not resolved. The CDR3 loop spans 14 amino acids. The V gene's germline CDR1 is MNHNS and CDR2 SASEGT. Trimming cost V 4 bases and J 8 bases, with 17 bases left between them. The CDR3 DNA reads TGTGCCAGCAGTGGGGGAACAGCTACTATGGGCTACACCTTC. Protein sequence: CASSGGTATMGYTF.

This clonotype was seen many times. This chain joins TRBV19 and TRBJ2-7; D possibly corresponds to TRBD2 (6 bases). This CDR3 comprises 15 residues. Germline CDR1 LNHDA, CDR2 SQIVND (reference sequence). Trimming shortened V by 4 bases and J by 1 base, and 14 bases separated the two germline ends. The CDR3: CASSSLEGTSYEQYF. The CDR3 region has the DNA TGTGCCAGTAGTAGTCTCGAGGGGACTTCCTACGAGCAGTACTTC.

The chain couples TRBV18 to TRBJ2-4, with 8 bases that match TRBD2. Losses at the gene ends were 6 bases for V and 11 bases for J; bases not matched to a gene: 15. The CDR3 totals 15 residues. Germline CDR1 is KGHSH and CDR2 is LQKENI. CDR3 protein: CASSASGFGIFVQYF. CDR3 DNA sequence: TGTGCCAGCTCTGCTAGCGGGTTCGGGATCTTCGTTCAGTACTTC.

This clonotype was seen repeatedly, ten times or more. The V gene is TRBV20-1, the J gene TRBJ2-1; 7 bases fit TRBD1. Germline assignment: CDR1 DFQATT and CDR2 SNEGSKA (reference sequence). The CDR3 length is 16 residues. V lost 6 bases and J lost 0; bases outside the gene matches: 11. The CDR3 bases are TGCAGTGCAATAAGGACAGGTGGAAGCTCCTACAATGAGCAGTTCTTC. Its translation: CSAIRTGGSSYNEQFF.